Listed below are T cell receptor beta chains from one sample, sequenced in a study of T cells in Graves' hyperthyroidism and ophthalmopathy. Via MiXCR, TCRdb re-called the multiplex PCR reads, giving one row per CDR3 protein. The data show 200,000 to 250,000 distinct CDR3 sequences, about 17% seen once. Sequencing was performed on blood. The source of these receptors is a woman aged 50 to 60 with Graves' hyperthyroidism. Both conserved end residues are part of each CDR3. Fields, in order: V gene, CDR3 protein.

>TRBV7-9
CASSSRTGPADTQYF
>TRBV11-2
CASSSWALIDEQYF
>TRBV20-1
CSRLAGGQEQFF
>TRBV10-3
CAISSAGGKNTGELFF
>TRBV24-1
CATGSQGNTGELFF
>TRBV5-1
CASMGPATYEQYF
>TRBV28
CASSSDSGVRSYNEQFF
>TRBV5-6
CASSWTSTDTQYF
>TRBV7-8
CASSTQGGNQPQHF
>TRBV30
CAWLVPGSRGRGYTF
>TRBV15
CATTPFPGPSYEQYF
>TRBV20-1
CSALPVTSGEQFF
>TRBV7-9
CASSGQPGQGREYSYNEQFF
>TRBV19
CASSSGDRHNEQFF
>TRBV28
CASSSSRSGTDTRYF
>TRBV29-1
CSAGGSGREYEQYF
>TRBV3-1
CASSQDLVGNGYTF
>TRBV14
CASSQARTEYSYNEQFF
>TRBV2
CASSETSVHTEAFF
>TRBV11-2
CASSPSWLAGGDTQYF
>TRBV5-6
CASSSKVQGNYEQYF
>TRBV6-1
CASRPDRVMGYTF
>TRBV19
CATGGRLLLNTEAFF
>TRBV19
CASRGSSSYGQYF
>TRBV4-2
CASSQPGLAGVSEQFF
>TRBV7-3
CASSLGGQGILNTEAFF
>TRBV27
CASSLRWPNYGDSPLHF
>TRBV6-1
CASSEVSGPDGNEQFF
>TRBV20-1
CSARDDGQGNYEQYF
>TRBV7-8
CASSAGGLEQYF
>TRBV7-9
CASSPADGSGFNEQFF
>TRBV18
CASSPTGNAEQYF
>TRBV27
CASSPLQGFKLFF
>TRBV6-1
CASSGWTGAKAYNEQFF
>TRBV15
CATTLTSPVYEQFF
>TRBV6-2/TRBV6-3
CASTGTGSYEQYF
>TRBV12-3/TRBV12-4
CASSLQREVEQFF
>TRBV6-5
CASSYSMGSSYNEQFF
>TRBV7-9
CASSSPNGHYEQYF
>TRBV3-1
CASSQERVRESDEQFF
>TRBV7-9
CASSPSGRSYNEQFF
>TRBV5-1
CASSLDGTGNQPQHF
>TRBV20-1
CSATWDRGGTEAFF
>TRBV3-1
CASGVASAKNIQYF
>TRBV30
CAWSVVGTSGAHEQYF
>TRBV7-9
CASSAEANTEAFF
>TRBV2
CASSPTGPSNQPQHF
>TRBV20-1
CSAWRDRNTGELFF
>TRBV28
CASSLLQATGEQYF
>TRBV11-2
CASSPTAAYSEQYF
>TRBV10-3
CAIKNPPANTEAFF
>TRBV19
CASNPGGASSYNEQFF
>TRBV20-1
CSARDVLTSVTYNEQFF
>TRBV9
CANDEASFDNEQFF
>TRBV3-1
CASSQDRAGELFF